The source of this T cell receptor (beta chain) is a study of T cell responses to AZD1222 COVID-19 vaccine (dated by TCRdb to the early 2020s). Study-wide context: AZD1222 recipients with second doses at about 4 weeks or about 12 weeks were pooled, because spike-specific TCR depth and breadth did not differ between schedules. A total of about 230 trial participants underwent TCR sequencing, of whom some 210 received two doses of AZD1222 and some 25 received two doses of the MenACWY control vaccine. Trial participants were enrolled by age into subgroups of 18-55, 56-69 and 70-plus years, and approximately 150, 30 and 60 TCR-sequenced participants, respectively, were included in these subgroups.

The CDR3 regions of human TCRbeta chains were subjected to immunosequencing. The original pipeline was this. Repertoire TCRs were matched against a reference library of SARS-CoV-2-specific TCRs generated with the MIRA antigen-specificity platform. Breadth was defined as the fraction of unique TCRs that were SARS-CoV-2-associated, and depth was defined as the fraction of total T cells that were SARS-CoV-2-associated. Using the MIRA data, each spike-specific TCR was assigned both to the spike region to which the TCR was reactive and to a CD4 or CD8 class. Log10-transformed breadth and depth values were compared by one-way ANOVA with Sidak's multiple comparisons tests. The table was pulled from immuneACCESS by TCRdb, which kept in-frame rearrangements only. Such tables lose some clones; where checked, under half of the loss comes from unresolved V genes, and the rest has no known cause. The V and J calls and clone size come from that table; D and trimming were worked out from the DNA. The sample includes some 200,000 clones, with 85% to 95% observed a single time. The ten biggest clones cover more than 9% of the sample.

Turning to this clone: Its antigen target is currently unknown. The sample holds no much larger clone one base away, and base qualities are not on file.

V is pared back by 8 bases and J by 6 bases, with 14 bases lying between the germline termini. As encoded in the germline V gene, CDR1 is SGHAT while CDR2 is FQNNGV. CDR3 length: 13 amino acids, cysteine to phenylalanine. The retained sequence is limited to the CDR3, 39 bases, with the frame set at the first base. Points the paper makes about the study in general: Spike-specific TCR breadth and depth rose significantly after two AZD1222 doses compared with day 0 and with MenACWY recipients. Epitopes outside the regions mutated in the B.1.351 and B.1.1.7 variants were reportedly recognized by nearly half of the unique spike-specific TCRs. The vaccine-associated CD4 TCRs covered the entire spike protein, and the dominant responses fell in regions 160-218 and 743-854. Conclusions about previously exposed vaccinees were limited because only six AZD1222 recipients were SARS-CoV-2 seropositive at baseline. Because no samples from the day 14 peak response were available, repertoires could be characterized only after the peak T cell response. In the small 56-69-year group, the increase in depth fell short of significance, most likely because of low power. Participants were mostly white British and included more females than males, and it was suggested by the authors that clonal diversity may have been underestimated.

What the time point label conveys for this sample: baseline before first vaccination. The vaccinee samples were drawn from two UK trials, COV001 and COV002, one of which was a single-blind randomized controlled phase 2/3 trial testing AZD1222 (ChAdOx1 nCoV-19) in healthy adults. For TCRbeta chain sequencing, PBMC samples from trial participants were taken at day 0 and at day 28 after the second dose. This material consisted of peripheral blood, taken on day 0 of AZD1222 vaccination. The chain couples TRBV11-2 to TRBJ1-5, with TRBD1 as a weak D call on 5 bases. This clonotype was sampled from an adult in good health. Here is the DNA: TGTGCCAGCTGGCTGGGGGGAGTTCAGCCCCAGCATTTT. This yields the protein CASWLGGVQPQHF.